Following are 18 T cell receptor beta chains from one sample sequenced in a study of Graves' ophthalmopathy and Graves' hyperthyroidism. Amplification from RNA transcripts yielded the TCR beta CDR3 regions. An initial RT-PCR round employing HTBI primers preceded a second-round multiplex PCR. MiXCR was run by TCRdb on the multiplex PCR reads, yielding one entry per CDR3 protein. Of tens of thousands of distinct CDR3 sequences in the sample, approximately 50% were seen once. Material for sequencing was peripheral blood. The source is an adult woman with Graves' ophthalmopathy.

V and J are TRBV4-1 and TRBJ2-2; D ambiguous. Trimming took 4 bases from V and 2 from J, leaving 11 bases between them. Germline CDR1 reads MGHRA; CDR2 reads YSYEKL. The CDR3 sequence is 15 residues long. CDR3 bases: TGCGCCAGCAGCCGTGACACAGATAACACCGGGGAGCTGTTTTTT. Translating it yields CASSRDTDNTGELFF.

V usage is TRBV6-1 and J usage is TRBJ2-1, with D possibly being TRBD2 (5 bases). The CDR3 has 14 residues. CDR1 MNHNS and CDR2 SASEGT come from the germline V gene. The V and J ends lost 4 bases and 8 bases respectively, with 15 bases between them. Here the CDR3 reads CASSAEGSGDEQFF. The CDR3 bases are TGTGCCAGCAGTGCCGAAGGGAGCGGAGATGAGCAGTTCTTC.

This clonotype was observed at least ten times. The chain couples TRBV28 to TRBJ1-2; 7 nucleotides align to TRBD1. This CDR3 spans 13 amino acids. Germline V gives CDR1 MDHEN, CDR2 SYDVKM. V lost 2 bases, J lost 6 bases, and 3 bases stayed unmatched. CDR3: CASSLATGNGYTF. As DNA, the CDR3 is TGTGCCAGCAGTTTAGCGACAGGGAATGGCTACACCTTC.

The rearrangement uses TRBV24-1 and TRBJ2-1, with D tentatively TRBD2 (6 bases). The CDR3 runs 15 residues. The V end lost 4 bases, the J end lost 4 bases, and 13 bases lay between the germline ends. The germline V gene encodes CDR1 KGHDR and CDR2 SFDVKD. The CDR3 nucleotides read TGTGCCACCAGTGACCTCGGGACTGGTTACAATGAGCAGTTCTTC. Amino acids: CATSDLGTGYNEQFF.

As DNA, the CDR3 is TGTGCCACCAGCAGAGGGGGGTTTGGGACAGATACGCAGTACTTC. Protein sequence: CATSRGGFGTDTQYF. J is TRBJ2-5 and V is TRBV15, with 7 bases identical to TRBD1. This CDR3 is built from 15 residues. Germline trimming cut 1 base from V and 11 bases from J; bases unmatched to any gene: 13. Germline CDR1 LNHNV, CDR2 YYDKDF (reference sequence).

This clonotype has ten or more counts. The J gene is TRBJ2-3, the V gene TRBV27, with 8 bases matching TRBD2. The CDR3 runs to 14 residues. Trimming removed 3 bases from V and 1 base from J; junction bases left unmatched: 0. CDR1 and CDR2 (germline): MNHEY, SMNVEV (reference sequence). CDR3 residues: CASSLREGTDTQYF. The CDR3 nucleotides are TGTGCCAGCAGTTTGCGGGAGGGCACAGATACGCAGTATTTT.

V usage is TRBV10-3 and J usage is TRBJ2-7; TRBD1 agrees at 8 bases. V dropped 4 bases and J dropped 2; count of bases not matched to a gene: 4. From germline, CDR1 is ENHRY and CDR2 SYGVKD. This CDR3 is 14 amino acids long. The CDR3: CAISVQQGAYEQYF. The CDR3, as DNA: TGTGCCATCAGTGTCCAACAGGGGGCCTACGAGCAGTACTTC.

This clonotype was detected many times. This chain connects TRBV5-8 to TRBJ2-1; 14 nucleotides match TRBD2. Trimming cost V 6 bases and J 8 bases; bases outside gene matches: 10. Germline V gene lookup returns CDR1 SGHTS and CDR2 YDEGEE. The CDR3 is made up of 16 amino acids. CDR3 coding DNA: TGTGCCAGCACCCCCGGGACTAGCGGGAGAATGCATGAGCAGTTCTTC. Protein: CASTPGTSGRMHEQFF. Full variable domain (remainder filled in from reference TRBV5-8 and TRBJ2-1): EAGVTQSPTHLIKTRGQQATLRCSPISGHTSVYWYQQALGLGLQFLLWYDEGEERNRGNFPPRFSGRQFPNYSSELNVNALELEDSALYLCASTPGTSGRMHEQFFGPGTRLTVL.

Details on this clonotype: A much bigger clone sits one base away, suggesting this may be a read error. The genes are TRBV25-1 and TRBJ2-7, with D possibly being TRBD1 (5 bases). Germline V CDR1 and CDR2: MGHDK, SYGVNS. Deletions cut 8 bases from V and 5 bases from J, with 22 bases between. CDR3 length: 15 residues. Here the CDR3 reads CASSPSADKVNEQYF. CDR3 bases: TGTGCCAGCTCACCATCCGCGGACAAGGTCAACGAGCAGTACTTC.

In this sample, this clonotype turned up many times. This sequence joins TRBV2 and TRBJ1-4; D call uncertain. V gave up 7 bases and J gave up 8 bases, with 17 bases separating them. Germline CDR1 reads SNHLY; CDR2 reads FYNNEI. The CDR3 runs to 14 residues. The chain's CDR3 is CASKLLGPEEKLFF. CDR3 nucleotide sequence: TGTGCCAGCAAGCTATTAGGACCTGAGGAAAAACTGTTTTTT.

This clonotype was detected ten times or more. The CDR3: CASRQFFTGELFF. The CDR3 DNA reads as TGTGCCAGCAGACAGTTTTTCACCGGGGAGCTGTTTTTT. The chain recombines TRBV6-2 or TRBV6-3 with TRBJ2-2; no definite D call. The CDR3 has 13 amino acids. The V end lost 6 bases, the J end lost 4 bases, and 9 bases lay between the germline ends. Per the germline V gene, CDR1 is MNHEY and CDR2 is SVGEGT.

Comments on this clonotype: A much more abundant neighbour one base away suggests this may be a read error. The chain recombines TRBV4-3 with TRBJ2-1; D unclear. The CDR3 extends over 15 amino acids. The germline V gene encodes CDR1 LGHNA and CDR2 YSLEER. Trimming cost V 0 bases and J 9 bases, with 15 bases left between them. The CDR3 DNA sequence: TGCGCCAGCAGCCAAGAAATGGAGCCCCGAGGTGAGCAGTTCTTC. It is translated as CASSQEMEPRGEQFF.

This chain uses TRBV24-1 with TRBJ2-7; possible D gene TRBD2, 5 bases. V lost 0 bases, J lost 7 bases, and 9 bases lay in between. CDR3 length: 13 residues. Germline assignment: CDR1 KGHDR and CDR2 SFDVKD. This CDR3 is CATSDLRGVEQYF. The CDR3 nucleotides read TGTGCCACCAGTGATTTGCGGGGAGTGGAGCAGTACTTC.

This clonotype was seen repeatedly, ten times or more. This may be a read error, as it is one base from a much larger clone. In this CDR3 the conserved last residue, phenylalanine or tryptophan, is missing, so a read error is likely. Written as DNA, the CDR3 is TGTGCCAGCAGCTTTGGGACCGGGGGTTCGGAGACCCAGTACCTC. Protein product: CASSFGTGGSETQYL. The chain has TRBV5-8 and TRBJ2-5, with D maybe TRBD2 (6 bases). CDR3 length: 15 residues. Between the trimmed V and J ends, which lost 2 bases and 5 bases, there was a span of 16 bases. In germline, CDR1 is SGHTS, CDR2 YDEGEE.

V usage is TRBV15 and J usage is TRBJ2-1; TRBD2 might be the D (6 bases). The germline gives CDR1 LNHNV, CDR2 YYDKDF (reference sequence). V lost 0 bases and J lost 10, with 10 bases in between. CDR3 size: 13 residues. The CDR3 protein is CATSRDNRGEQFF. CDR3 nucleotides: TGTGCCACCAGCAGAGATAATCGGGGGGAGCAGTTCTTC.

Concerning this clonotype: The junction departs from the called germline gene at one end, perhaps through a read error. The chain links TRBV28 to TRBJ2-4; tentatively, D is TRBD1 (5 bases). This CDR3 is built from 14 residues. CDR1 is MDHEN and CDR2 is SYDVKM in the germline V gene. CDR3 in amino acids: CASISAGQGNMQYF. Here the CDR3 DNA reads TGTGCCAGCATTTCTGCTGGACAAGGTAACATGCAGTACTTC.

This chain connects TRBV11-2 to TRBJ2-3; D not certain. Germline-derived CDR1 and CDR2 are SGHAT and FQNNGV. V dropped 1 base and J dropped 0 bases, with 5 bases sitting between them. The length of the CDR3 is 14 residues. In DNA, the CDR3 is TGTGCCAGCAGCTTAGCGGACAGCACAGATACGCAGTATTTT. Amino acid sequence: CASSLADSTDTQYF.

This clonotype was seen at least ten times. The rearrangement links TRBV12-3 or TRBV12-4 to TRBJ1-2; TRBD1 might be the D (6 bases). The length of the CDR3 is 15 residues. Deletions cut 3 bases from V and 7 bases from J, with 18 bases between. CDR3 sequence: CASSFLRQRGGGYTF. The CDR3 DNA reads TGTGCCAGCAGTTTTCTCCGACAGCGAGGGGGTGGCTACACCTTC.